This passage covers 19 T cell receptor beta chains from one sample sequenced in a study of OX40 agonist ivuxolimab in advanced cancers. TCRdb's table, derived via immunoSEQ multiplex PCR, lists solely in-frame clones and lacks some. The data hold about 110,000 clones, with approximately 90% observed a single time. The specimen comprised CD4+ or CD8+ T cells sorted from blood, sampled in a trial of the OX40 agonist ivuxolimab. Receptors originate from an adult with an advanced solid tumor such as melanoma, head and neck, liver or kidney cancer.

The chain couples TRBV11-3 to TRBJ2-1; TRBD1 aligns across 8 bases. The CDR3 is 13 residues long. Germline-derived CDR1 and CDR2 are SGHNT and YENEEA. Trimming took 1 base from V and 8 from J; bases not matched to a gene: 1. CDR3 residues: CASSLAGGDEQFF. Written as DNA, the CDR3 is TGTGCCAGCAGCTTAGCAGGGGGCGATGAGCAGTTCTTC.

CDR3 DNA sequence: TGTGCCAGCAGTTACTCGGGGACAGGGGTCGAGACCCAGTACTTC. The encoded protein is CASSYSGTGVETQYF. The chain is built from TRBV6-5 and TRBJ2-5; 10 positions agree with TRBD1. With V trimmed by 0 bases and J by 5 bases, 3 bases remained unmatched. CDR1 is MNHEY, CDR2 SVGAGI, per germline. The CDR3 spans 15 residues.

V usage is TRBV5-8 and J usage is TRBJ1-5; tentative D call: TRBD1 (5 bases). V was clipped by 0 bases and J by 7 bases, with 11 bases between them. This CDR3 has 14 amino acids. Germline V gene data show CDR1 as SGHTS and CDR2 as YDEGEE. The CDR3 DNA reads TGTGCCAGCAGCTTGGGCGCGGGGGAACAGCCCCAGCATTTT. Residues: CASSLGAGEQPQHF.

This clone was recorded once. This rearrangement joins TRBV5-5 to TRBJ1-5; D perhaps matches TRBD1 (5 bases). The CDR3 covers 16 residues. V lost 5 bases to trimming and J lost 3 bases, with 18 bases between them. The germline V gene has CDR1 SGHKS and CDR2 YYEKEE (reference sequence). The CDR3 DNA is TGTGCCAGCAGACGGGACCTCCGGAGCCCCAATCAGCCCCAGCATTTT. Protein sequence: CASRRDLRSPNQPQHF.

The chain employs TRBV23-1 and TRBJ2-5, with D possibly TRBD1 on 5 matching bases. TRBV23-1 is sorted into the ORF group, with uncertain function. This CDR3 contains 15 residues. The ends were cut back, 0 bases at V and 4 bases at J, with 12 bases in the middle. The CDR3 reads CASSQSAREGETQYF. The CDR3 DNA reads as TGCGCCAGCAGTCAATCTGCCAGGGAAGGAGAGACCCAGTACTTC.

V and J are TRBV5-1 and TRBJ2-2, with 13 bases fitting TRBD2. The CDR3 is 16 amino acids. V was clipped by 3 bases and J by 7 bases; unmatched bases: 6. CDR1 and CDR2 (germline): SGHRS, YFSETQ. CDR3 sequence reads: CASSWTSGSNDGELFF. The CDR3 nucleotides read TGCGCCAGCAGCTGGACTAGCGGGAGCAATGACGGGGAGCTGTTTTTT.

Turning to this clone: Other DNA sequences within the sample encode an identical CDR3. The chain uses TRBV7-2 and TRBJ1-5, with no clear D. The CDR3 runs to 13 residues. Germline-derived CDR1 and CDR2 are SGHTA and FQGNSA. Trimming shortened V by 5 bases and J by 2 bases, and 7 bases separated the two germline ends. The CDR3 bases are TGTGCCAGCAGCCCCGGGGGCAATCAGCCCCAGCATTTT. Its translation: CASSPGGNQPQHF. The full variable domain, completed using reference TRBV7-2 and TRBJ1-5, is GAGVSQSPSNKVTEKGKDVELRCDPISGHTALYWYRQSLGQGLEFLIYFQGNSAPDKSGLPSDRFSAERTGGSVSTLTIQRTQQEDSAVYLCASSPGGNQPQHFGDGTRLSIL.

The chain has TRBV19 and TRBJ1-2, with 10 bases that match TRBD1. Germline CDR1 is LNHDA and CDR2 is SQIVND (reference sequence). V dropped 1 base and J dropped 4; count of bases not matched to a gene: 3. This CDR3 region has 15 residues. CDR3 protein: CASSIAGTGAYGYTF. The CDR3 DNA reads TGTGCCAGTAGTATAGCCGGGACAGGGGCCTATGGCTACACCTTC.

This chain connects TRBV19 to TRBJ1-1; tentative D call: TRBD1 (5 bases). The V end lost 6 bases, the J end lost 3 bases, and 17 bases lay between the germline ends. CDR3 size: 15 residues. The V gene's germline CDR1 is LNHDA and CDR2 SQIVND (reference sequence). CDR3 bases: TGTGCCAGTAGCCCCACCGACAGTCCTCACACTGAAGCTTTCTTT. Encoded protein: CASSPTDSPHTEAFF.

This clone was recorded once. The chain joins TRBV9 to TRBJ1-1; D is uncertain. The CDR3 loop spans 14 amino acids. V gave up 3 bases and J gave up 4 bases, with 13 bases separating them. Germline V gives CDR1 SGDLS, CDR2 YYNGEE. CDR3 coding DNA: TGTGCCAGCAGCGGGAGGGATTGGAGCACTGAAGCTTTCTTT. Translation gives CASSGRDWSTEAFF.

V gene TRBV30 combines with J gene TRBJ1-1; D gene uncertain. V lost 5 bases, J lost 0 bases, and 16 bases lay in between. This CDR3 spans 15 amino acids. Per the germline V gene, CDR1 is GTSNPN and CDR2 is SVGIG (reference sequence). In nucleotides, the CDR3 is TGTGCCTGGGGCCGCCTAACGTCATTGAACACTGAAGCTTTCTTT. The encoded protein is CAWGRLTSLNTEAFF.

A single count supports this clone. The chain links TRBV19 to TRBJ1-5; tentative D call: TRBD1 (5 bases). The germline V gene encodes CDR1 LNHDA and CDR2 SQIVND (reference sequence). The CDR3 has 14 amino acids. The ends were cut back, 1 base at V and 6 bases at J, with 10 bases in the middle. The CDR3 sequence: CASSIGGAGQPQHF. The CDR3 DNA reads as TGTGCCAGTAGTATAGGTGGGGCAGGTCAGCCCCAGCATTTT. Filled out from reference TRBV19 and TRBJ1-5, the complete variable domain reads DGGITQSPKYLFRKEGQNVTLSCEQNLNHDAMYWYRQDPGQGLRLIYYSQIVNDFQKGDIAEGYSVSREKKESFPLTVTSAQKNPTAFYLCASSIGGAGQPQHFGDGTRLSIL.

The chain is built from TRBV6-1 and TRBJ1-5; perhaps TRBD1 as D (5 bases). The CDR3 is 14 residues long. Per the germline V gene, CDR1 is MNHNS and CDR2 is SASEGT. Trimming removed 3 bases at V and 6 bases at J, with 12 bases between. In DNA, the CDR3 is TGTGCCAGCAGTGAGCGGGGGGGGAGTCAGCCCCAGCATTTT. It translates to CASSERGGSQPQHF.

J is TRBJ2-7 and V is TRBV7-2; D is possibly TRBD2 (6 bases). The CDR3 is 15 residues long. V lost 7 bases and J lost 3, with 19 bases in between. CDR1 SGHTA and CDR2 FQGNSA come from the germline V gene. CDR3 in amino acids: CASTSGGSPLYEQYF. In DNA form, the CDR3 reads TGTGCCAGCACCTCTGGGGGGTCCCCTCTCTACGAGCAGTACTTC. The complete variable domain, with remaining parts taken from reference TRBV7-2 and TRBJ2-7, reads GAGVSQSPSNKVTEKGKDVELRCDPISGHTALYWYRQSLGQGLEFLIYFQGNSAPDKSGLPSDRFSAERTGGSVSTLTIQRTQQEDSAVYLCASTSGGSPLYEQYFGPGTRLTVT.

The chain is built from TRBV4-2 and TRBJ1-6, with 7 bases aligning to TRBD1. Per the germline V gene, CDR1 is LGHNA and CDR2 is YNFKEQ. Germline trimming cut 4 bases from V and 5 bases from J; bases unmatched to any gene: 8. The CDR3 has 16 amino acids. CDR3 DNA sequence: TGTGCCAGCAGCCGTATTACAGGGGCAGATAATTCACCCCTCCACTTT. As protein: CASSRITGADNSPLHF.

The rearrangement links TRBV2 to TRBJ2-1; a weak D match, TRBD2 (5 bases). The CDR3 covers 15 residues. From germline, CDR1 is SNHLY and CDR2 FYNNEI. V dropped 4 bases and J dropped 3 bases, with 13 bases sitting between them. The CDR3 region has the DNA TGTGCCAGCAGTGTATCGGGGAGTCTCTACAATGAGCAGTTCTTC. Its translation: CASSVSGSLYNEQFF.

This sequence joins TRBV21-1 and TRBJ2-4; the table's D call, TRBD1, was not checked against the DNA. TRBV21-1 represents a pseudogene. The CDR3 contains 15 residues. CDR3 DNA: TGTGCCAGCAAGTTCAGGGGCAGAGCCAAAAACATTCAGTACTTC. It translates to CASKFRGRAKNIQYF.

This CDR3 is CASSTDMNTEAFF. CDR3 coding DNA: TGTGCCAGTAGTACTGACATGAACACTGAAGCTTTCTTT. The J gene is TRBJ1-1, the V gene TRBV19, with D hard to call. The ends were cut back, 4 bases at V and 0 bases at J, with 6 bases in the middle. From germline, CDR1 is LNHDA and CDR2 SQIVND (reference sequence). The length of the CDR3 is 13 residues.

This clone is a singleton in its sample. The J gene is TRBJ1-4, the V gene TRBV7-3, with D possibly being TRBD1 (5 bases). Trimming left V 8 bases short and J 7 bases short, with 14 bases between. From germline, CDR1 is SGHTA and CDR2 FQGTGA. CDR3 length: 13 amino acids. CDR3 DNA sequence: TGTGCCAGCGGTGAGGGGCCTTCTGAAAAACTGTTTTTT. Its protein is CASGEGPSEKLFF.